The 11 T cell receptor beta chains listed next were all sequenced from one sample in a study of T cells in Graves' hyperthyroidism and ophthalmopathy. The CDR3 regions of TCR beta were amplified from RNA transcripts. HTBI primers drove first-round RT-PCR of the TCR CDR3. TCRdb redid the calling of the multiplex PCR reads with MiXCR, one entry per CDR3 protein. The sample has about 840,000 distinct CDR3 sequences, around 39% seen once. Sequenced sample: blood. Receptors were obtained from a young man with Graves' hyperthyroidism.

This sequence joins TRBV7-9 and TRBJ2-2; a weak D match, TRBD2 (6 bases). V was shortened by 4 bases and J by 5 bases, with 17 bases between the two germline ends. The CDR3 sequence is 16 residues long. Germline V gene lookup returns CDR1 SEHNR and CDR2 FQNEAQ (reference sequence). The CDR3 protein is CASSSLWGLLTGELFF. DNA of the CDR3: TGTGCCAGCAGCTCTCTCTGGGGACTCCTAACCGGGGAGCTGTTTTTT.

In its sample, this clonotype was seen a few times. The CDR3 DNA reads as TGTGCCGGCGCGTTACTGTACCAAGAGACCCAGTACTTC. It translates to CAGALLYQETQYF. J is TRBJ2-5 and V is TRBV2, with no clear D. Germline V gene lookup returns CDR1 SNHLY and CDR2 FYNNEI. V lost 11 bases and J lost 0, with 13 bases in between. This CDR3 region has 13 residues.

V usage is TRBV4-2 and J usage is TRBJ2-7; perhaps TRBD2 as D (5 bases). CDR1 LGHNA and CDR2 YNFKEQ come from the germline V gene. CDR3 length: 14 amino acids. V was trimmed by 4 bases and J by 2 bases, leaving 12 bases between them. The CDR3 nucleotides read TGTGCCAGCAGCCCCTCCACGACTACCTACGAGCAGTACTTC. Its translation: CASSPSTTTYEQYF.

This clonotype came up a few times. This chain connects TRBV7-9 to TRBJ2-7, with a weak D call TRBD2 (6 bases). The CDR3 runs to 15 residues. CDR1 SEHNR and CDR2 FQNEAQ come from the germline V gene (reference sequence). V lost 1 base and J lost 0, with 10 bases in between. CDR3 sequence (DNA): TGTGCCAGCAGCTTAGAAGCGGGTGCCTCCTACGAGCAGTACTTC. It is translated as CASSLEAGASYEQYF.

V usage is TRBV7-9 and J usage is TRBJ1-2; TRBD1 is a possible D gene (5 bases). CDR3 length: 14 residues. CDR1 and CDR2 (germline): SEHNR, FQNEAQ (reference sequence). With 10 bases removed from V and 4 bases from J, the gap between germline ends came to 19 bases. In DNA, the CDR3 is TGTGCCACGGACCCACTAGCGGGACCCTATGGCTACACCTTC. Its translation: CATDPLAGPYGYTF.

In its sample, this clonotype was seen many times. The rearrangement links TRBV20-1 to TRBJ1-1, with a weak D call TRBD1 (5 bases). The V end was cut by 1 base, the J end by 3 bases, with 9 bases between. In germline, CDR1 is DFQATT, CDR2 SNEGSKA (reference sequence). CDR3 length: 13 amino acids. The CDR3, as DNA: TGCAGTGCTAGAGCCACGGGGGACACTGAAGCTTTCTTT. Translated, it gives CSARATGDTEAFF.

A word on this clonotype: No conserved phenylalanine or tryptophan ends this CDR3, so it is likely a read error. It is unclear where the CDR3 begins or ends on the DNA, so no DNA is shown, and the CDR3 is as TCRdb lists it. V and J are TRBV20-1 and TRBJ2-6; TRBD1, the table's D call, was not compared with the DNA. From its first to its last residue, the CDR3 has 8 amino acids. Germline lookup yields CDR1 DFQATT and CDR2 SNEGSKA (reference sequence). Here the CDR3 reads CSAPNRAV.

The CDR3 nucleotides read TGCAGCGTTGATGCAGGGGGTACGGAGACCCAGTACTTC. This gives the protein CSVDAGGTETQYF. The V and J genes are TRBV29-1 and TRBJ2-5; 7 bases align to TRBD1. The V gene's germline CDR1 is SQVTM and CDR2 ANQGSEA. Trimming took 3 bases from V and 5 from J; bases not matched to a gene: 6. The CDR3 has 13 residues.

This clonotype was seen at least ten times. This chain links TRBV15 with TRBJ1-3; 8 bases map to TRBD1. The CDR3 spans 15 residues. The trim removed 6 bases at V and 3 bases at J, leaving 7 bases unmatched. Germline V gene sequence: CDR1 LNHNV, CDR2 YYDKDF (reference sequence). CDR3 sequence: CATSPDRAGGNTIYF. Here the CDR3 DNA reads TGTGCCACCAGTCCGGACAGGGCTGGTGGAAACACCATATATTTT.

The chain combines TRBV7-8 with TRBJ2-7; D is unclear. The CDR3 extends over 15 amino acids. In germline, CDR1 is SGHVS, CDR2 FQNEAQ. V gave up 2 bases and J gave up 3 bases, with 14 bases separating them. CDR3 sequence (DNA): TGTGCCAGCAGCTTATATGGGGTCCCCTACTACGAGCAGTACTTC. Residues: CASSLYGVPYYEQYF.

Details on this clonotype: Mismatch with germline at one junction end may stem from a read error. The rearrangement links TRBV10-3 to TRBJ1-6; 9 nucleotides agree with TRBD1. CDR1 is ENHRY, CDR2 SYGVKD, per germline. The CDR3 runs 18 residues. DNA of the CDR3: TGTGCCAGCAGTTACGCGAGGCTGGGACAGGGAGGCAATTCACCCCTCCACTTT. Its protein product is CASSYARLGQGGNSPLHF.